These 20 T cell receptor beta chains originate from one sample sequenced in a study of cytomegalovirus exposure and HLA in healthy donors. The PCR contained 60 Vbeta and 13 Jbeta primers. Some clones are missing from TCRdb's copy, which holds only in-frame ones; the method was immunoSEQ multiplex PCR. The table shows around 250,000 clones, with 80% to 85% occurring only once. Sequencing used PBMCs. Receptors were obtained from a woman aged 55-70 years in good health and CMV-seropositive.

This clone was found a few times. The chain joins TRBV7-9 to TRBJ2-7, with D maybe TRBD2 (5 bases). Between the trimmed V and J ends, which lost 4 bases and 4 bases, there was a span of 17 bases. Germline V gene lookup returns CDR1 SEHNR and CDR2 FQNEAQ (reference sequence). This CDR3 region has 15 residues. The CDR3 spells CASSSPTRLAYEQYF. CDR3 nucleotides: TGTGCCAGCAGCTCGCCCACTAGATTGGCTTACGAGCAGTACTTC. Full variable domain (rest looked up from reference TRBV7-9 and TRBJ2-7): DTGVSQNPRHKITKRGQNVTFRCDPISEHNRLYWYRQTLGQGPEFLTYFQNEAQLEKSRLLSDRFSAERPKGSFSTLEIQRTEQGDSAMYLCASSSPTRLAYEQYFGPGTRLTVT.

The CDR3 spells CAWARGPEGNQPQHF. CDR3 sequence (DNA): TGTGCCTGGGCCAGGGGACCAGAGGGTAATCAGCCCCAGCATTTT. V and J are TRBV30 and TRBJ1-5, with a possible D match to TRBD1 (6 bases). Between the trimmed V and J ends, which lost 5 bases and 4 bases, there was a span of 18 bases. This CDR3 region has 15 residues. CDR1 and CDR2 from the germline V gene are GTSNPN and SVGIG (reference sequence). The whole variable domain, filled in from reference TRBV30 and TRBJ1-5, reads SQTIHQWPATLVQPVGSPLSLECTVEGTSNPNLYWYRQAAGRGLQLLFYSVGIGQISSEVPQNLSASRPQDRQFILSSKKLLLSDSGFYLCAWARGPEGNQPQHFGDGTRLSIL.

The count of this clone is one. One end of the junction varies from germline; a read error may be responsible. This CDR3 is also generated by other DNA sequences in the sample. In DNA form, the CDR3 reads TGTGCCAGCAGCCCTAAAGGGGACACTGAGGCTTTCTTT. This gives the protein CASSPKGDTEAFF. The J gene is TRBJ1-1, the V gene TRBV11-2, with D possibly TRBD1 on 6 matching bases. The V gene's germline CDR1 is SGHAT and CDR2 FQNNGV. The CDR3 contains 13 residues.

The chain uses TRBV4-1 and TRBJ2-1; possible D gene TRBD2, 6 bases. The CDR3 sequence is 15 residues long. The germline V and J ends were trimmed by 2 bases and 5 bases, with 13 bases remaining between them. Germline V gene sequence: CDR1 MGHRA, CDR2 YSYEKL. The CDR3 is CASSQITSRDNEQFF. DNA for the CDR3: TGCGCCAGCAGCCAAATCACTAGCAGAGACAATGAGCAGTTCTTC.

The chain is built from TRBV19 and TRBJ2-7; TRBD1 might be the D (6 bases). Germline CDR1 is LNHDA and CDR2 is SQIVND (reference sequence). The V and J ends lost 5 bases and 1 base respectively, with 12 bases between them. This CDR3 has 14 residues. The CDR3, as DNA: TGTGCCAGTAGTTTCCACAGGGAGTCCTACGAGCAGTACTTC. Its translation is CASSFHRESYEQYF. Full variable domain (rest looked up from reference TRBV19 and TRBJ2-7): DGGITQSPKYLFRKEGQNVTLSCEQNLNHDAMYWYRQDPGQGLRLIYYSQIVNDFQKGDIAEGYSVSREKKESFPLTVTSAQKNPTAFYLCASSFHRESYEQYFGPGTRLTVT.

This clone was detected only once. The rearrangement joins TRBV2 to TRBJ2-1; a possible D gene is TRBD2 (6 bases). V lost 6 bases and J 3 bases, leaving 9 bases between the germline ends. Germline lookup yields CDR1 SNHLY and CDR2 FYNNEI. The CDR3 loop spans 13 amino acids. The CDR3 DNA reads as TGTGCCAGCAGGTTGGGGGGCTACAATGAGCAGTTCTTC. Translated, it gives CASRLGGYNEQFF.

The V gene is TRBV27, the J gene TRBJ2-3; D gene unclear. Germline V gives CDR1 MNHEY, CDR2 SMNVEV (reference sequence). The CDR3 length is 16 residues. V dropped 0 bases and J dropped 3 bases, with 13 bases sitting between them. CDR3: CASSLSVVPSTDTQYF. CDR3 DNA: TGTGCCAGCAGTTTATCAGTCGTTCCGAGTACAGATACGCAGTATTTT.

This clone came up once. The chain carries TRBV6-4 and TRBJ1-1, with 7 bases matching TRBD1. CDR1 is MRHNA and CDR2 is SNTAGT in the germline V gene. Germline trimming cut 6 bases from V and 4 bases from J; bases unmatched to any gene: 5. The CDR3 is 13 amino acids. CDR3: CASSQAGGTEAFF. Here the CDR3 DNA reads TGTGCCAGCAGCCAGGCAGGGGGCACTGAAGCTTTCTTT.

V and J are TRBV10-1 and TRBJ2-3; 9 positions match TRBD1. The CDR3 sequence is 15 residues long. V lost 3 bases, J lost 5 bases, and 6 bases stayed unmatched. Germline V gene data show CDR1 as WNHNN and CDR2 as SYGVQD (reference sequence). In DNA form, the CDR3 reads TGCGCCAGCAGTGACTTCGGACAGGGGAAAGATACGCAGTATTTT. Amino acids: CASSDFGQGKDTQYF.

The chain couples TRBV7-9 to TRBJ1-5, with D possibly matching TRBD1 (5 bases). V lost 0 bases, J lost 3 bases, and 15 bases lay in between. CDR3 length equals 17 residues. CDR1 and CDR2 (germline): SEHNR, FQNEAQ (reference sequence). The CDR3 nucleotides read TGTGCCAGCAGCTTAGCGCTAACAGGCGCCTCCAATCAGCCCCAGCATTTT. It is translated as CASSLALTGASNQPQHF.

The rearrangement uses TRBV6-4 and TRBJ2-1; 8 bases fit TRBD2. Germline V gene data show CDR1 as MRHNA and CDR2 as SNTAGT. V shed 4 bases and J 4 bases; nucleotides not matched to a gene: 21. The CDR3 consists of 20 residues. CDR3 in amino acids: CASSGYRDIPGLDSYNEQFF. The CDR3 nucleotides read TGTGCCAGCAGTGGATACCGGGACATCCCGGGACTAGACTCTTACAATGAGCAGTTCTTC.

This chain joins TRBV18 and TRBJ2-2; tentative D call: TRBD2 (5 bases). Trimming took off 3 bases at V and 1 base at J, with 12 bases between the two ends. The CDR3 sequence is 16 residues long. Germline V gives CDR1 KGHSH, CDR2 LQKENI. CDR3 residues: CASSPFSSGNTGELFF. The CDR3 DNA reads TGTGCCAGCTCACCCTTTTCCAGCGGGAACACCGGGGAGCTGTTTTTT.

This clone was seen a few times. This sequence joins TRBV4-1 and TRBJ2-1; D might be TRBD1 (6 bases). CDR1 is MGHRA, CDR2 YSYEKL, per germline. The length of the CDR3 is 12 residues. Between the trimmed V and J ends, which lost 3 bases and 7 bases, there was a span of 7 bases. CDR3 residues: CASSHRGNEQFF. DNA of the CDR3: TGCGCCAGCAGCCATAGGGGGAATGAGCAGTTCTTC.

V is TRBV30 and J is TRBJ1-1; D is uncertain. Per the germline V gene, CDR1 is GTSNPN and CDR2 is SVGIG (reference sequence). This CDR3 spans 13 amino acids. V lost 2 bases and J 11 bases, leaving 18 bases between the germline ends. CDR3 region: CAWSPAGAFGAFF. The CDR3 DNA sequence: TGTGCCTGGAGTCCAGCAGGTGCTTTTGGTGCTTTCTTT.

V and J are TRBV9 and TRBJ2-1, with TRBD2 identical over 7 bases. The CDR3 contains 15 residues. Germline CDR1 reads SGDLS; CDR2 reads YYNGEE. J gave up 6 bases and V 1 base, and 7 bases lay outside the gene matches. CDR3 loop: CASSVRGGRANEQFF. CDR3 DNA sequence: TGTGCCAGCAGCGTACGAGGTGGGAGGGCCAATGAGCAGTTCTTC.

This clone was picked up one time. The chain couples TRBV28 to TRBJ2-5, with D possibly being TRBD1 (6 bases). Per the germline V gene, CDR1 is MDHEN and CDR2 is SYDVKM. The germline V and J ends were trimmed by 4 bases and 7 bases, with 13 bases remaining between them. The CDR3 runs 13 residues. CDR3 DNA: TGTGCCAGCAGTTCAGGGGCTGGAGGGACCCAGTACTTC. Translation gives CASSSGAGGTQYF.

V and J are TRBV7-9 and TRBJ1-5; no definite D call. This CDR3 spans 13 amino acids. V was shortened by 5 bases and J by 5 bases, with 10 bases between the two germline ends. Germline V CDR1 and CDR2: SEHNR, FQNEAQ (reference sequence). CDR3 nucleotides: TGTGCCAGCAGCGAAGACACGTATCAGCCCCAGCATTTT. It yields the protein CASSEDTYQPQHF.

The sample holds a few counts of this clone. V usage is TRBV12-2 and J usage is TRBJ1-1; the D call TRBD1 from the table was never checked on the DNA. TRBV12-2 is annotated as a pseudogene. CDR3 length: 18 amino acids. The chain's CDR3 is CASRPSRQGRDANTEAFF. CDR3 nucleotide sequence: TGTGCAAGTCGCCCTTCCAGACAGGGCAGAGACGCGAACACTGAAGCTTTCTTT.

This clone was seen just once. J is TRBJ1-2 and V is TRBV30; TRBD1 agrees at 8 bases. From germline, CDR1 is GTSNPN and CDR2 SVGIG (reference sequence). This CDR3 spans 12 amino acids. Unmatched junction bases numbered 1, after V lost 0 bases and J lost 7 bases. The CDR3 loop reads CAWSVQGGGYTF. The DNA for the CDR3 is TGTGCCTGGAGTGTACAGGGGGGTGGCTACACCTTC.

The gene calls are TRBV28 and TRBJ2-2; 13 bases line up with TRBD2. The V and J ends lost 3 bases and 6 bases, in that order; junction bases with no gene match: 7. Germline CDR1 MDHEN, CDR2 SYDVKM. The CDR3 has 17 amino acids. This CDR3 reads CASSFFRTSGSPGELFF. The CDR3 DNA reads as TGTGCCAGCAGTTTCTTTCGGACTAGCGGGAGCCCCGGGGAGCTGTTTTTT.